These 30 T cell receptor beta chains originate from one sample sequenced in a study of blood T cells in healthy people across ages. Sample-barcoded 5' priming and a J-beta primer mix drove a second PCR of roughly 7 to 11 cycles. From the 5' RACE reads, TCRdb called clonotypes with MiXCR, one entry per CDR3 protein. The data show about 380,000 distinct CDR3 sequences, with 50% to 60% seen just once and 50% to 65% held by the top ten. Sequencing used blood. Source of these receptors: a man in his sixties in good health.

This clonotype came up many times. The chain carries TRBV7-8 and TRBJ1-2, with no clear D. The CDR3 totals 14 residues. Germline CDR1 and CDR2: SGHVS and FQNEAQ. The V end lost 3 bases, the J end lost 4 bases, and 12 bases lay between the germline ends. In DNA, the CDR3 is TGTGCCAGCAGCTTGGAAGGGTCCTTCTATGGCTACACCTTC. This translates into CASSLEGSFYGYTF.

This chain connects TRBV20-1 to TRBJ2-7, with 7 bases matching TRBD2. The CDR3 runs to 11 residues. Losses at the gene ends were 5 bases for V and 7 bases for J; bases not matched to a gene: 5. The germline gives CDR1 DFQATT, CDR2 SNEGSKA (reference sequence). CDR3: CSAPGAGEQYF. The CDR3 coding sequence is TGCAGTGCTCCCGGAGCGGGGGAGCAGTACTTC.

In its sample, this clonotype was seen once. This sequence joins TRBV7-2 and TRBJ2-4; the D gene could be TRBD1 or TRBD2 (6 bases each). The CDR3 spans 13 residues. With 5 bases removed from V and 15 bases from J, the gap between germline ends came to 20 bases. Germline CDR1 and CDR2: SGHTA and FQGNSA. CDR3: CASSQSPGARRYF. CDR3 in DNA: TGTGCCAGCAGCCAGTCCCCGGGGGCCCGCAGGTACTTC. Supplemented by reference TRBV7-2 and TRBJ2-4, the full variable domain reads GAGVSQSPSNKVTEKGKDVELRCDPISGHTALYWYRQSLGQGLEFLIYFQGNSAPDKSGLPSDRFSAERTGGSVSTLTIQRTQQEDSAVYLCASSQSPGARRYFGAGTRLSVL.

The rearrangement uses TRBV5-1 and TRBJ2-1; D remains unclear. CDR3 length: 12 residues. The germline gives CDR1 SGHRS, CDR2 YFSETQ. V dropped 0 bases and J dropped 8 bases, with 6 bases sitting between them. The CDR3 region is CASSLVLDEQFF. CDR3 DNA sequence: TGCGCCAGCAGCTTGGTTCTGGATGAGCAGTTCTTC. Using reference TRBV5-1 and TRBJ2-1 for the parts outside the CDR3, the full variable domain is KAGVTQTPRYLIKTRGQQVTLSCSPISGHRSVSWYQQTPGQGLQFLFEYFSETQRNKGNFPGRFSGRQFSNSRSEMNVSTLELGDSALYLCASSLVLDEQFFGPGTRLTVL.

The genes are TRBV2 and TRBJ1-2; D perhaps matches TRBD1 (6 bases). Between the trimmed V and J ends, which lost 5 bases and 6 bases, there was a span of 13 bases. The length of the CDR3 is 13 residues. Germline V gene sequence: CDR1 SNHLY, CDR2 FYNNEI. The CDR3 protein is CASSPGDPDGYTF. The CDR3 region has the DNA TGTGCCAGCAGTCCAGGGGACCCGGATGGCTACACCTTC.

This clonotype was counted a few times. This rearrangement joins TRBV14 to TRBJ1-2; D is undetermined. Per germline, CDR1 SGHDN and CDR2 FVKESK. With 2 bases removed from V and 8 bases from J, the gap between germline ends came to 18 bases. This CDR3 contains 15 residues. The CDR3 spells CASSQPLGDINGYTF. CDR3 sequence (DNA): TGTGCCAGCAGCCAACCTTTGGGCGACATTAACGGCTACACCTTC. Full variable domain (outside the CDR3, taken from reference TRBV14 and TRBJ1-2): EAGVTQFPSHSVIEKGQTVTLRCDPISGHDNLYWYRRVMGKEIKFLLHFVKESKQDESGMPNNRFLAERTGGTYSTLKVQPAELEDSGVYFCASSQPLGDINGYTFGSGTRLTVV.

This chain connects TRBV20-1 to TRBJ1-5; D may be TRBD1 (5 bases). Trimming removed 2 bases at V and 1 base at J, with 24 bases between. This CDR3 region has 19 residues. Germline CDR1 reads DFQATT; CDR2 reads SNEGSKA (reference sequence). The CDR3 DNA reads TGCAGTGCTAGACTATTCCTGGGGGACGGTATAGGAAGCAATCAGCCCCAGCATTTT. It is translated as CSARLFLGDGIGSNQPQHF.

This sequence joins TRBV6-4 and TRBJ2-1; TRBD2 is a possible D gene (5 bases). This CDR3 is built from 13 residues. V gave up 5 bases and J gave up 7 bases, with 12 bases separating them. Germline V gives CDR1 MRHNA, CDR2 SNTAGT. The CDR3 is CASSIAAENEQFF. Written as DNA, the CDR3 is TGTGCCAGCAGTATAGCAGCGGAAAATGAGCAGTTCTTC.

CDR3 sequence reads: CASSKQQGPYNEQFF. CDR3 coding DNA: TGTGCCAGCAGCAAACAACAGGGACCCTACAATGAGCAGTTCTTC. The chain employs TRBV28 and TRBJ2-1; TRBD1 might be the D (6 bases). Trimming took 6 bases from V and 2 from J, leaving 14 bases between them. The CDR3 totals 15 residues. Germline CDR1 is MDHEN and CDR2 is SYDVKM.

This clonotype occurred a few times. V gene TRBV7-2 combines with J gene TRBJ1-6; no firm D call. This CDR3 is 16 amino acids long. Trimming took off 4 bases at V and 7 bases at J, with 17 bases between the two ends. The germline gives CDR1 SGHTA, CDR2 FQGNSA. The CDR3 DNA reads as TGTGCCAGCAGCTCCGCGTCAATAACCCTGAATTCACCCCTCCACTTT. It translates to CASSSASITLNSPLHF.

This clonotype was observed at least ten times. The rearrangement links TRBV6-2 or TRBV6-3 to TRBJ2-1, with 10 bases fitting TRBD2. This CDR3 is built from 15 residues. Germline assignment: CDR1 MNHEY and CDR2 SVGEGT. J was trimmed by 7 bases and V by 4 bases; bases with no gene match: 7. Written as DNA, the CDR3 is TGTGCCAGCAGTTCCGGGACTAGCGACCCGAATGAGCAGTTCTTC. As protein: CASSSGTSDPNEQFF.

The chain has TRBV27 and TRBJ1-5; TRBD1 matches at 9 bases. Losses at the gene ends were 6 bases for V and 4 bases for J; bases not matched to a gene: 4. The CDR3 covers 14 residues. Germline CDR1 and CDR2: MNHEY and SMNVEV (reference sequence). This chain's CDR3 is CASSKGTGNQPQHF. In DNA, the CDR3 is TGTGCCAGCAGCAAAGGGACAGGGAATCAGCCCCAGCATTTT.

This clonotype was counted only a few times. This chain uses TRBV12-3 or TRBV12-4 with TRBJ2-1; D is tentatively TRBD1 or TRBD2 (6 bases each). V shed 4 bases and J shed 3 bases, with 10 bases lying between them. This CDR3 has 14 residues. The CDR3 DNA reads as TGTGCCAGCAGTTCCCGGGGGCGCTACAATGAGCAGTTCTTC. This gives the protein CASSSRGRYNEQFF.

This chain's CDR3 is CASSHSLMTGTAEAFF. The CDR3 bases are TGTGCCAGCAGTCATTCACTAATGACAGGAACGGCTGAAGCTTTCTTT. This chain joins TRBV28 and TRBJ1-1, with D maybe TRBD1 (6 bases). The V end lost 5 bases, the J end lost 6 bases, and 22 bases lay between the germline ends. This CDR3 region has 16 residues. Germline V lookup: CDR1 MDHEN, CDR2 SYDVKM.

This sequence joins TRBV9 and TRBJ1-4; D unclear. From germline, CDR1 is SGDLS and CDR2 YYNGEE. The V end was cut by 6 bases, the J end by 0 bases, with 9 bases between. The length of the CDR3 is 14 residues. In DNA form, the CDR3 reads TGTGCCAGCACTTCAGGCTCAACTAATGAAAAACTGTTTTTT. This encodes CASTSGSTNEKLFF. Combining the CDR3 with reference TRBV9 and TRBJ1-4 gives the whole variable domain DSGVTQTPKHLITATGQRVTLRCSPRSGDLSVYWYQQSLDQGLQFLIQYYNGEERAKGNILERFSAQQFPDLHSELNLSSLELGDSALYFCASTSGSTNEKLFFGSGTQLSVL.

The V call is TRBV4-2, the J call TRBJ2-1, with 8 bases aligning to TRBD2. The end of the DNA aligns better with TRBJ2-7, so the J call may be wrong. Looked up from germline, CDR1 is LGHNA and CDR2 is YNFKEQ. The CDR3 runs to 16 residues. The DNA of the CDR3 is TGTGCCAGCAGCCCCCGTGCGGGAGGCGCCTACAATGAGCAGTACTTC. Translation gives CASSPRAGGAYNEQYF.

This clonotype came up many times. This chain connects TRBV4-2 to TRBJ2-2, with D perhaps given as TRBD1 or TRBD2 (5 bases each). CDR3 size: 14 residues. Trimming took off 7 bases at V and 5 bases at J, with 14 bases between the two ends. Germline CDR1 LGHNA, CDR2 YNFKEQ. The CDR3 DNA is TGTGCCAGCAACTTGGGGGATCGGACCGGGGAGCTGTTTTTT. Its translation: CASNLGDRTGELFF.

This clonotype was counted between two and nine times. The chain carries TRBV12-3 or TRBV12-4 and TRBJ2-5; possibly TRBD1 or TRBD2 for D (6 bases each). The CDR3 covers 13 residues. V was trimmed by 4 bases and J by 5 bases, leaving 11 bases between them. This CDR3 is CASSWGAGETQYF. The CDR3 DNA reads as TGTGCCAGCAGTTGGGGGGCCGGGGAGACCCAGTACTTC.

The rearrangement joins TRBV2 to TRBJ2-2, with D unclear. This CDR3 spans 14 amino acids. Germline V gene sequence: CDR1 SNHLY, CDR2 FYNNEI. V lost 4 bases and J 1 base, leaving 7 bases between the germline ends. As DNA, the CDR3 is TGTGCCAGCAGTGTCGCCCTGAACACCGGGGAGCTGTTTTTT. This codes for CASSVALNTGELFF.

This clonotype showed up many times. V usage is TRBV29-1 and J usage is TRBJ1-2; 9 bases map to TRBD1. Germline lookup yields CDR1 SQVTM and CDR2 ANQGSEA. There are 15 residues in the CDR3. The junction had 9 bases not matched to a gene; V was cut back by 6 bases and J by 1 base. The CDR3 nucleotides are TGCAGCGTGCCAGGACAGGGGATTGTTAACTATGGCTACACCTTC. This translates into CSVPGQGIVNYGYTF. Full variable domain (remainder filled in from reference TRBV29-1 and TRBJ1-2): SAVISQKPSRDICQRGTSLTIQCQVDSQVTMMFWYRQQPGQSLTLIATANQGSEATYESGFVIDKFPISRPNLTFSTLTVSNMSPEDSSIYLCSVPGQGIVNYGYTFGSGTRLTVV.

This clonotype was recorded a few times. The chain carries TRBV7-2 and TRBJ2-1; D is unclear. CDR3 length: 12 amino acids. Germline V gene sequence: CDR1 SGHTA, CDR2 FQGNSA. Trimming removed 3 bases at V and 10 bases at J, with 10 bases between. CDR3 protein: CASSFSSLEQFF. Here the CDR3 DNA reads TGTGCCAGCAGCTTTAGCTCACTAGAGCAGTTCTTC.

This chain connects TRBV6-2 or TRBV6-3 to TRBJ2-7, with 9 bases aligning to TRBD2. The J segment lost 7 bases and the V segment lost 0 bases, leaving 4 bases of the junction unmatched. The germline gives CDR1 MNHEY, CDR2 SVGEGT. CDR3 length: 14 residues. CDR3 sequence: CASSYSLAGREQYF. The CDR3 DNA reads as TGTGCCAGCAGTTACTCTCTAGCGGGGCGTGAGCAGTACTTC.

The rearrangement joins TRBV28 to TRBJ1-2; tentative D call: TRBD1 (6 bases). Trimming took off 8 bases at V and 2 bases at J, with 15 bases between the two ends. The CDR3 has 14 residues. Germline values: CDR1 MDHEN, CDR2 SYDVKM. The CDR3 region is CASWITGHNYGYTF. The CDR3, as DNA: TGTGCCAGCTGGATAACGGGACACAACTATGGCTACACCTTC.

The sample holds a few counts of this clonotype. The V call is TRBV7-2, the J call TRBJ2-1; D uncertain. Trimming took off 5 bases at V and 6 bases at J, with 20 bases between the two ends. The CDR3 has 16 residues. The germline V gene has CDR1 SGHTA and CDR2 FQGNSA. The CDR3 DNA is TGTGCCAGCAGCCCACCGGGTAGGCGAATCAGCAATGAGCAGTTCTTC. It specifies CASSPPGRRISNEQFF.

Concerning this clonotype: Possible read error: a much larger clone is one base away. This rearrangement joins TRBV15 to TRBJ2-1; D uncertain. The CDR3 sequence is 15 residues long. CDR1 is LNHNV, CDR2 YYDKDF, per germline (reference sequence). V was trimmed by 1 base and J by 1 base, leaving 8 bases between them. CDR3 in amino acids: CATSRAAGSYNEQFF. The CDR3 DNA reads as TGTGCCACCAGCAGAGCGGCCGGTTCCTACAATGAGCAGTTCTTC.

The gene calls are TRBV3-1 and TRBJ2-7; TRBD2 is a possible D gene (6 bases). The J call may be in error: the DNA end matches TRBJ2-1 better. The CDR3 is 16 residues long. CDR1 and CDR2 from the germline V gene are LGHDT and YNNKEL (reference sequence). The CDR3 DNA reads as TGTGCCAGCAGCCCCCGGCGACTAGAACGTTCTAGTGAGCAGTTCTTC. This translates into CASSPRRLERSSEQFF.

The sample holds a few counts of this clonotype. The chain is built from TRBV5-4 and TRBJ1-1, with D maybe TRBD1 (5 bases). The germline V gene has CDR1 SGHNT and CDR2 YYREEE (reference sequence). The CDR3 runs to 13 residues. V was pared by 4 bases and J by 4 bases, with 11 bases between. The CDR3 region is CASSPDGGTEAFF. The CDR3 DNA sequence: TGTGCCAGCAGCCCTGACGGGGGCACTGAAGCTTTCTTT. Supplemented by reference TRBV5-4 and TRBJ1-1, the full variable domain reads ETGVTQSPTHLIKTRGQQVTLRCSSQSGHNTVSWYQQALGQGPQFIFQYYREEENGRGNFPPRFSGLQFPNYSSELNVNALELDDSALYLCASSPDGGTEAFFGQGTRLTVV.

This clonotype was seen a few times. The chain links TRBV7-2 to TRBJ1-5; tentative D call: TRBD1 (5 bases). Germline values: CDR1 SGHTA, CDR2 FQGNSA. Deletions cut 4 bases from V and 1 base from J, with 5 bases between. This CDR3 is built from 13 residues. The CDR3 spells CASSWDSNQPQHF. The CDR3 nucleotides are TGTGCCAGCAGCTGGGACAGCAATCAGCCCCAGCATTTT. Drawing the rest from reference TRBV7-2 and TRBJ1-5, the complete variable domain is GAGVSQSPSNKVTEKGKDVELRCDPISGHTALYWYRQSLGQGLEFLIYFQGNSAPDKSGLPSDRFSAERTGGSVSTLTIQRTQQEDSAVYLCASSWDSNQPQHFGDGTRLSIL.

This chain links TRBV3-1 with TRBJ2-2; 11 bases match TRBD2. The CDR3 runs 16 residues. V was pared by 1 base and J by 6 bases, with 4 bases of the junction left unmatched. Germline-derived CDR1 and CDR2 are LGHDT and YNNKEL (reference sequence). The CDR3 is CASSQALAGGPGELFF. Here the CDR3 DNA reads TGTGCCAGCAGCCAAGCGCTAGCGGGGGGACCCGGGGAGCTGTTTTTT.

This clonotype was counted only a few times. The chain employs TRBV7-2 and TRBJ2-1; D tentatively fits TRBD1 or TRBD2 (6 bases each). Germline V gene lookup returns CDR1 SGHTA and CDR2 FQGNSA. Trimming left V 3 bases short and J 0 bases short, with 9 bases between. CDR3 length: 15 residues. CDR3 protein: CASSFRGASYNEQFF. The CDR3 bases are TGTGCCAGCAGCTTTAGGGGGGCCTCCTACAATGAGCAGTTCTTC.